This TCR beta chain was sequenced in a study of blood T cell repertoires in COVID-19. Measured with immunoSEQ multiplex PCR; TCRdb has only the in-frame clones, and not every one. Of some 110,000 clones listed, roughly 80% are singletons. The sequenced sample consisted of peripheral blood. The clonotype was recovered from a woman aged 60-70 years with acute or convalescent COVID-19.

CDR3 sequence (DNA): TGTGCCAGCAGCCTGACTAGCGGGGGGGTGGAGACCCAGTACTTC. The encoded protein is CASSLTSGGVETQYF. The V gene is TRBV4-2, the J gene TRBJ2-5; TRBD2 aligns across 14 bases. From germline, CDR1 is LGHNA and CDR2 YNFKEQ. The CDR3 loop spans 15 amino acids. V shed 4 bases, J shed 5 bases, and the junction held 3 bases outside the gene matches.